The 20 T cell receptor beta chains in this list originate from one sample, sequenced in a study of CD8+CD57+ T cells in acquired aplastic anemia (dated by TCRdb to between 2018 and 2020). Sequencing instrument: Illumina HiSeq 2000. Genomic DNA was used as template for profiling of TCR beta VDJ combinations and CDR3 sequences. TCRdb itself trimmed the public reads at Q25 with fastp, ran MiXCR and retained productive beta chains. Rows with a matching CDR3 protein are joined into one entry that keeps the most common DNA and genes. Recorded for this sample are fewer than 250,000 distinct CDR3 sequences; about half of them occurred a single time. Of the sample, 15% to 20% is held by the ten largest clones. The patients picked for sequencing were ones in whom flow cytometry had shown an expansion of CD8+CD57+ cells. Source material: sorted CD4+, CD8+, or CD8+CD57+ T cells (not recorded which) from PBMCs. Every receptor here comes from a human donor with aplastic anemia.

The rearrangement uses TRBV7-2 and TRBJ2-3; D possibly corresponds to TRBD2 (5 bases). From germline, CDR1 is SGHTA and CDR2 FQGNSA. V was shortened by 3 bases and J by 11 bases, with 21 bases between the two germline ends. The CDR3 contains 15 residues. The CDR3 protein is CASSFQASSYNEQYF. Here the CDR3 DNA reads TGTGCCAGCAGCTTCCAGGCTAGCTCCTACAATGAGCAGTATTTT.

This clonotype was counted a single time. V usage is TRBV5-1 and J usage is TRBJ1-1, with D unclear. CDR3 length: 15 amino acids. Germline CDR1 SGHRS, CDR2 YFSETQ. Trimming took 0 bases from V and 0 from J, leaving 9 bases between them. CDR3 bases: TGCGCCAGCAGCTTGGGACACTCTCTGAACACTGAAGCTTTCTTT. Residues: CASSLGHSLNTEAFF.

On this clonotype: This is likely a read error, given that the CDR3 carries no conserved phenylalanine or tryptophan at its end. The chain has TRBV7-8 and TRBJ2-7, with 7 bases identical to TRBD1. The ends lost 3 bases at V and 5 bases at J; junction bases unmatched: 7. This CDR3 has 14 amino acids. The germline gives CDR1 SGHVS, CDR2 FQNEAQ. The CDR3 coding sequence is TGTGCCAGCAGCTTTCCGGACAGGTTGGACGAGCAGTACCTC. The encoded protein is CASSFPDRLDEQYL.

This chain joins TRBV5-4 and TRBJ2-7; 7 nucleotides line up with TRBD2. V trimming: 4 bases; J trimming: 3 bases; junction bases outside the gene matches: 4. The CDR3 spans 13 residues. Germline V gene lookup returns CDR1 SGHNT and CDR2 YYREEE (reference sequence). The CDR3 reads CASSTPGGYEQYF. Here the CDR3 DNA reads TGTGCCAGCAGCACACCGGGGGGCTACGAGCAGTACTTC.

The genes are TRBV7-9 and TRBJ2-5, with D maybe TRBD2 (6 bases). The CDR3 covers 15 residues. Germline CDR1 SEHNR, CDR2 FQNEAQ (reference sequence). Trimming took off 6 bases at V and 4 bases at J, with 18 bases between the two ends. The CDR3 reads CASSGGRGVGETQYF. DNA of the CDR3: TGTGCCAGCAGTGGGGGACGCGGGGTCGGAGAGACCCAGTACTTC. Variable domain in full (rest from reference TRBV7-9 and TRBJ2-5): DTGVSQNPRHKITKRGQNVTFRCDPISEHNRLYWYRQTLGQGPEFLTYFQNEAQLEKSRLLSDRFSAERPKGSFSTLEIQRTEQGDSAMYLCASSGGRGVGETQYFGPGTRLLVL.

This clonotype came up many times. V and J are TRBV14 and TRBJ2-7; the D is unclear. The CDR3 totals 14 residues. From germline, CDR1 is SGHDN and CDR2 FVKESK. The V end lost 0 bases, the J end lost 3 bases, and 9 bases lay between the germline ends. The CDR3 region has the DNA TGTGCCAGCAGCCAAGATAACACGGACTACGAGCAGTACTTC. It encodes CASSQDNTDYEQYF. Filled out from reference TRBV14 and TRBJ2-7, the complete variable domain reads EAGVTQFPSHSVIEKGQTVTLRCDPISGHDNLYWYRRVMGKEIKFLLHFVKESKQDESGMPNNRFLAERTGGTYSTLKVQPAELEDSGVYFCASSQDNTDYEQYFGPGTRLTVT.

This clonotype was recorded many times. This chain uses TRBV6-6 with TRBJ1-1; TRBD1 matches 7 bases. Trimming removed 5 bases from V and 7 bases from J; junction bases left unmatched: 13. Germline V CDR1 and CDR2: MNHNY, SVGAGI (reference sequence). The CDR3 is 15 residues long. The CDR3: CASSVTTGGDSEAFF. DNA for the CDR3: TGTGCCAGCAGTGTGACAACGGGGGGGGACAGTGAAGCTTTCTTT.

This clonotype was detected only a few times. The chain links TRBV5-1 to TRBJ2-5; 9 positions match TRBD1. The CDR3 extends over 17 amino acids. After removal of 5 bases from V and 5 bases from J, the junction contained 16 bases not matched to a gene. Per germline, CDR1 SGHRS and CDR2 YFSETQ. CDR3: CASRLGESTGGRETQYF. The CDR3 bases are TGCGCCAGCAGGCTCGGGGAGTCAACAGGGGGCAGGGAGACCCAGTACTTC.

The V gene is TRBV20-1, the J gene TRBJ1-2, with a tentative D call TRBD1 (5 bases). Trimming stripped 0 bases from V and 4 bases from J, with 12 bases between. This CDR3 spans 14 amino acids. From germline, CDR1 is DFQATT and CDR2 SNEGSKA (reference sequence). The CDR3 DNA reads TGCAGTGCTAGAGATTCCGGGGCCTCCTATGGCTACACCTTC. Its translation: CSARDSGASYGYTF.

The chain employs TRBV19 and TRBJ1-2; TRBD1 is a possible D gene (6 bases). CDR1 is LNHDA and CDR2 is SQIVND in the germline V gene (reference sequence). V was clipped by 9 bases and J by 0 bases, with 14 bases between them. The CDR3 is 14 amino acids. The CDR3 is CASGDTGTNYGYTF. The CDR3 region has the DNA TGTGCCAGCGGGGATACAGGGACTAACTATGGCTACACCTTC. The full variable domain, its missing parts supplied by reference TRBV19 and TRBJ1-2, is DGGITQSPKYLFRKEGQNVTLSCEQNLNHDAMYWYRQDPGQGLRLIYYSQIVNDFQKGDIAEGYSVSREKKESFPLTVTSAQKNPTAFYLCASGDTGTNYGYTFGSGTRLTVV.

This clonotype was detected many times. CDR3 residues: CASRLRVATYEQYF. CDR3 coding DNA: TGTGCCAGCAGGTTAAGAGTCGCAACCTACGAGCAGTACTTC. This chain connects TRBV2 to TRBJ2-7; D gene ambiguous. V lost 6 bases and J 2 bases, leaving 14 bases between the germline ends. Germline V gene sequence: CDR1 SNHLY, CDR2 FYNNEI. This CDR3 has 14 residues.

The rearrangement links TRBV24-1 to TRBJ1-2, with TRBD1 identical over 9 bases. There are 16 residues in the CDR3. The germline V gene encodes CDR1 KGHDR and CDR2 SFDVKD. V shed 2 bases and J 4 bases; nucleotides not matched to a gene: 7. CDR3 coding DNA: TGTGCCACCAGTGATTCCGGGACAGGGTCTACCTATGGCTACACCTTC. It encodes CATSDSGTGSTYGYTF.

The V call is TRBV6-1, the J call TRBJ1-1, with unresolved D. Germline values: CDR1 MNHNS, CDR2 SASEGT. This CDR3 comprises 13 residues. V was shortened by 5 bases and J by 1 base, with 8 bases between the two germline ends. CDR3 coding DNA: TGTGCCAGCAGTCTCGAGTCGAACACTGAAGCTTTCTTT. It specifies CASSLESNTEAFF.

This clonotype was observed many times. V gene TRBV4-1 combines with J gene TRBJ2-7; TRBD1 agrees at 10 bases. The V gene's germline CDR1 is MGHRA and CDR2 YSYEKL. The V gene end was trimmed by 1 base and the J gene end by 6 bases; junction bases not matched to a gene: 9. This CDR3 is built from 16 residues. The CDR3: CASSQGPGQGRTEQYF. The CDR3 DNA follows: TGCGCCAGCAGCCAAGGTCCGGGACAGGGGAGGACCGAGCAGTACTTC.

About this clonotype: One base away lies a much larger clone, so this may be a sequencing read error. V gene TRBV5-1 combines with J gene TRBJ1-2, with TRBD1 as a possible D gene (5 bases). V gave up 10 bases and J gave up 0 bases, with 16 bases separating them. CDR1 SGHRS and CDR2 YFSETQ come from the germline V gene. The CDR3 length is 14 residues. This chain's CDR3 is CAGNEAGANYGYTF. The CDR3, as DNA: TGCGCCGGCAATGAGGCGGGGGCTAACTATGGCTACACCTTC.

The chain is built from TRBV9 and TRBJ2-2; D is tentatively TRBD1 or TRBD2 (5 bases each). V shed 5 bases and J shed 1 base, with 12 bases lying between them. The CDR3 extends over 15 amino acids. Per the germline V gene, CDR1 is SGDLS and CDR2 is YYNGEE. The CDR3: CASRAGTGNTGELFF. CDR3 nucleotide sequence: TGTGCCAGCAGGGCCGGGACGGGGAACACCGGGGAGCTGTTTTTT.

This clonotype was counted only a few times. The V and J genes are TRBV15 and TRBJ1-5; no clear D gene. The CDR3 totals 16 residues. V lost 2 bases and J 0 bases, leaving 11 bases between the germline ends. The V gene's germline CDR1 is LNHNV and CDR2 YYDKDF (reference sequence). This chain's CDR3 is CATSRILVNSNQPQHF. The CDR3 DNA follows: TGTGCCACCAGCAGAATATTGGTAAATAGCAATCAGCCCCAGCATTTT.

This clonotype appeared many times. V and J are TRBV6-6 and TRBJ1-2, with TRBD1 as a possible D gene (5 bases). CDR1 is MNHNY and CDR2 is SVGAGI in the germline V gene (reference sequence). CDR3 size: 13 residues. V was shortened by 6 bases and J by 2 bases, with 10 bases between the two germline ends. The CDR3 nucleotides read TGTGCCAGCAGGTCGGGGCTAAACTATGGCTACACCTTC. Encoded protein: CASRSGLNYGYTF.

This clonotype appeared many times. The CDR3, as DNA: TGTGCCAGCAGCATACCGGGACGGCAGACTAACTATGGCTACACCTTC. This translates into CASSIPGRQTNYGYTF. This chain joins TRBV7-2 and TRBJ1-2, with D possibly being TRBD1 (5 bases). The V gene lost 5 bases and the J gene lost 0 bases, with 16 bases spanning the gap. The length of the CDR3 is 16 residues. CDR1 and CDR2 from the germline V gene are SGHTA and FQGNSA.

This clonotype was picked up one time. At one end, the junction sequence differs from germline, possibly due to a read error. CDR3 DNA: TGTGCCAGCAGCGTAGGACCGACAGAAAACATTCAGTGCTTC. Translating it yields CASSVGPTENIQCF. The chain joins TRBV9 to TRBJ2-4, with D possibly being TRBD1 (5 bases). The CDR3 is 14 amino acids. The germline V gene encodes CDR1 SGDLS and CDR2 YYNGEE.